This T cell receptor (beta chain) was obtained from a study of T cell changes during pregnancy in multiple sclerosis. V lost 4 bases, J lost 5 bases, and 7 bases stayed unmatched. CDR1 and CDR2 (germline): LNHNV, YYDKDF (reference sequence). The CDR3 is 15 residues long. TCRdb keeps only in-frame clones here, not all; method: immunoSEQ multiplex PCR. Here the sample spans over 90,000 clones, 91% being singletons. The chain has TRBV15 and TRBJ2-3; 9 positions match TRBD1. The sequence came from a female donor with multiple sclerosis, enrolled in a pregnancy study. The sequencing used peripheral blood, collected before pregnancy. As DNA, the CDR3 is TGTGCCACCAGCATTGGGACAGGGCAATTAGATACGCAGTATTTT. Protein sequence: CATSIGTGQLDTQYF.